A single sample gave rise to the 32 T cell receptor beta chains below, sequenced in a study of immune evolution from preneoplasia to lung adenocarcinoma. TCRdb's copy holds only in-frame clones and misses some; the assay was immunoSEQ multiplex PCR. The sample yields more than 4,000 clones, around 82% seen once. The sample consisted of FFPE normal lung tissue adjacent to the tumor. Source of these receptors: a person aged 50-75 years with lung adenocarcinoma.

The V and J genes are TRBV10-2 and TRBJ1-2; 8 bases fit TRBD1. In germline, CDR1 is WSHSY, CDR2 SAAADI. Trimming removed 0 bases from V and 7 bases from J; junction bases left unmatched: 10. The CDR3 loop spans 16 amino acids. CDR3 bases: TGCGCCAGCAGTGAGTCGATTGCAGGGGGCGCCGGTGGCTACACCTTC. Translation: CASSESIAGGAGGYTF.

The chain has TRBV2 and TRBJ1-5; TRBD1 might be the D (5 bases). Between the trimmed V and J ends, which lost 1 base and 2 bases, there was a span of 6 bases. From germline, CDR1 is SNHLY and CDR2 FYNNEI. This CDR3 region has 14 residues. Here the CDR3 DNA reads TGTGCCAGCAGTGAAGTGACAGGCAATCAGCCCCAGCATTTT. It yields the protein CASSEVTGNQPQHF.

The CDR3 here is CASSLEGTDSGNTIYF. The DNA for the CDR3 is TGTGCCAGCAGCTTGGAGGGGACAGACTCTGGAAACACCATATATTTT. The chain uses TRBV5-5 and TRBJ1-3; 7 bases map to TRBD1. V shed 0 bases and J 0 bases; nucleotides not matched to a gene: 3. The CDR3 runs to 16 residues. Germline CDR1 is SGHKS and CDR2 is YYEKEE (reference sequence).

CDR3 sequence (DNA): TGCGCCAGCAGCCTCGGGACAGCCCGTATCTATAATTCACCCCTCCACTTT. Encoded protein: CASSLGTARIYNSPLHF. The chain combines TRBV4-1 with TRBJ1-6, with 7 nucleotides matching TRBD1. This CDR3 has 17 amino acids. Germline CDR1 and CDR2: MGHRA and YSYEKL. Trimming took 4 bases from V and 3 from J; bases not matched to a gene: 9.

This clone was recorded only once. V and J are TRBV6-1 and TRBJ2-6, with unresolved D. Trimming took 7 bases from V and 0 from J, leaving 4 bases between them. CDR1 and CDR2 from the germline V gene are MNHNS and SASEGT. The CDR3 contains 13 residues. The chain's CDR3 is CASTGSGANVLTF. The CDR3 DNA follows: TGTGCCAGCACGGGCTCTGGGGCCAACGTCCTGACTTTC.

J is TRBJ2-5 and V is TRBV7-6; possibly TRBD2 for D (6 bases). CDR1 and CDR2 (germline): SGHVS, FNYEAQ. V was clipped by 1 base and J by 1 base, with 16 bases between them. This CDR3 has 17 amino acids. CDR3 in DNA: TGTGCCAGCAGCTTAGGAATCAATAGCGGAGCCCAAGAGACCCAGTACTTC. As protein: CASSLGINSGAQETQYF.

J is TRBJ2-2 and V is TRBV7-9, with a possible D match to TRBD1 (6 bases). Germline loops: CDR1 SEHNR, CDR2 FQNEAQ (reference sequence). Trimming pared 3 bases from V and 0 bases from J, leaving 14 bases between. This CDR3 contains 17 residues. The CDR3 protein is CASSLIPGHANTGELFF. In DNA, the CDR3 is TGTGCCAGCAGCTTGATTCCGGGACATGCGAACACCGGGGAGCTGTTTTTT.

The V call is TRBV7-2, the J call TRBJ2-3; 12 nucleotides match TRBD2. Germline-derived CDR1 and CDR2 are SGHTA and FQGNSA. The CDR3 has 17 amino acids. The V segment lost 6 bases and the J segment 0 bases; nucleotides outside the gene matches: 7. CDR3 sequence: CASSVALAGGSTDTQYF. DNA of the CDR3: TGTGCCAGCAGTGTCGCCCTAGCGGGAGGGAGCACAGATACGCAGTATTTT. Full variable domain (missing parts from reference TRBV7-2 and TRBJ2-3): GAGVSQSPSNKVTEKGKDVELRCDPISGHTALYWYRQSLGQGLEFLIYFQGNSAPDKSGLPSDRFSAERTGGSVSTLTIQRTQQEDSAVYLCASSVALAGGSTDTQYFGPGTRLTVL.

The chain carries TRBV2 and TRBJ1-2, with D perhaps TRBD1 (6 bases). Trimming stripped 6 bases from V and 4 bases from J, with 15 bases between. This CDR3 is built from 14 residues. The germline gives CDR1 SNHLY, CDR2 FYNNEI. The CDR3 DNA is TGTGCCAGCAGGAGGGGGACCGAAATCTATGGCTACACCTTC. Protein: CASRRGTEIYGYTF.

The V call is TRBV19, the J call TRBJ2-1; TRBD1 agrees at 10 bases. Germline V CDR1 and CDR2: LNHDA, SQIVND (reference sequence). This CDR3 has 15 amino acids. The V segment lost 2 bases and the J segment 6 bases; nucleotides outside the gene matches: 4. The CDR3 nucleotides are TGTGCCAGTAGTATACCCCGGGACAGGGGCAATGAGCAGTTCTTC. Residues: CASSIPRDRGNEQFF.

This rearrangement joins TRBV7-8 to TRBJ1-6, with TRBD1 identical over 7 bases. The CDR3 contains 14 residues. V was pared by 4 bases and J by 6 bases, with 3 bases of the junction left unmatched. CDR1 and CDR2 (germline): SGHVS, FQNEAQ. Written as DNA, the CDR3 is TGTGCCAGCAGCTCCCGGGACAGTAATTCACCCCTCCACTTT. Translation: CASSSRDSNSPLHF. The variable domain in full, with the rest retrieved from reference TRBV7-8 and TRBJ1-6, is GAGVSQSPRYKVAKRGQDVALRCDPISGHVSLFWYQQALGQGPEFLTYFQNEAQLDKSGLPSDRFFAERPEGSVSTLKIQRTQQEDSAVYLCASSSRDSNSPLHFGNGTRLTVT.

This chain connects TRBV6-1 to TRBJ2-5; D is possibly TRBD1 or TRBD2 (6 bases each). CDR1 MNHNS and CDR2 SASEGT come from the germline V gene. The germline V and J ends were trimmed by 2 bases and 4 bases, with 14 bases remaining between them. This CDR3 has 15 amino acids. DNA of the CDR3: TGTGCCAGCAGTGAAAGCAAGGGGGGTGGAGAGACCCAGTACTTC. Its protein product is CASSESKGGGETQYF.

The rearrangement links TRBV10-3 to TRBJ2-7, with 10 positions matching TRBD1. This CDR3 spans 15 amino acids. Germline CDR1 reads ENHRY; CDR2 reads SYGVKD. Unmatched junction bases numbered 9, after V lost 7 bases and J lost 3 bases. This CDR3 is CAIKKTGQGDYEQYF. In DNA form, the CDR3 reads TGTGCCATCAAAAAGACCGGACAGGGGGACTACGAGCAGTACTTC.

CDR3 sequence: CASSDSPTDTQYF. For the CDR3, the DNA is TGTGCCAGCAGTGACTCGCCCACAGATACGCAGTATTTT. The chain carries TRBV6-4 and TRBJ2-3, with unresolved D. CDR1 MRHNA and CDR2 SNTAGT come from the germline V gene. The CDR3 has 13 amino acids. Deletions cut 0 bases from V and 2 bases from J, with 3 bases between.

The CDR3 protein is CASSFTGNEQFF. The CDR3, as DNA: TGCGCCAGCAGCTTTACAGGGAATGAGCAGTTCTTC. The chain carries TRBV5-1 and TRBJ2-1, with a weak D call TRBD1 (6 bases). The CDR3 runs to 12 residues. Germline CDR1 reads SGHRS; CDR2 reads YFSETQ. V lost 2 bases to trimming and J lost 7 bases, with 7 bases between them. Full variable domain (outside the CDR3, taken from reference TRBV5-1 and TRBJ2-1): KAGVTQTPRYLIKTRGQQVTLSCSPISGHRSVSWYQQTPGQGLQFLFEYFSETQRNKGNFPGRFSGRQFSNSRSEMNVSTLELGDSALYLCASSFTGNEQFFGPGTRLTVL.

The chain uses TRBV27 and TRBJ2-5; 8 bases are shared with TRBD2. Per the germline V gene, CDR1 is MNHEY and CDR2 is SMNVEV (reference sequence). The length of the CDR3 is 13 residues. The CDR3 is CASSLAGRETQYF. The CDR3 DNA is TGTGCGAGCTCCCTAGCGGGTCGAGAGACCCAGTACTTC.

The chain recombines TRBV7-9 with TRBJ2-1, with 7 bases matching TRBD1. Germline V CDR1 and CDR2: SEHNR, FQNEAQ (reference sequence). Germline trimming cut 5 bases from V and 6 bases from J; bases unmatched to any gene: 10. This CDR3 is built from 15 residues. CDR3 protein: CASSLPGQSGNEQFF. DNA for the CDR3: TGTGCCAGCAGCCTCCCGGGACAGTCAGGCAATGAGCAGTTCTTC. Full variable domain (remainder filled in from reference TRBV7-9 and TRBJ2-1): DTGVSQNPRHKITKRGQNVTFRCDPISEHNRLYWYRQTLGQGPEFLTYFQNEAQLEKSRLLSDRFSAERPKGSFSTLEIQRTEQGDSAMYLCASSLPGQSGNEQFFGPGTRLTVL.

In its sample, this clone was seen a few times. The gene calls are TRBV27 and TRBJ1-5; no reliable D call. The germline V gene encodes CDR1 MNHEY and CDR2 SMNVEV (reference sequence). Trimming took off 2 bases at V and 7 bases at J, with 9 bases between the two ends. The CDR3 is 13 amino acids. The CDR3 loop reads CASSLTQDQPQHF. CDR3 sequence (DNA): TGTGCCAGCAGTTTAACCCAGGACCAGCCCCAGCATTTT.

The genes are TRBV5-6 and TRBJ1-5; 8 bases are a match to TRBD1. After removal of 0 bases from V and 9 bases from J, the junction contained 11 bases not matched to a gene. The CDR3 is made up of 16 amino acids. From germline, CDR1 is SGHDT and CDR2 YYEEEE. The CDR3 sequence is CASSLASRGRRRPQHF. CDR3 bases: TGTGCCAGCAGCTTGGCCAGCAGGGGGCGACGACGGCCCCAGCATTTT.

The chain carries TRBV27 and TRBJ1-2; 7 bases are a match to TRBD1. V shed 0 bases, J shed 3 bases, and the junction held 19 bases outside the gene matches. CDR1 and CDR2 from the germline V gene are MNHEY and SMNVEV (reference sequence). There are 20 residues in the CDR3. CDR3: CASSLSLRDSPALKDYGYTF. CDR3 DNA: TGTGCCAGCAGTTTATCGCTACGGGACAGTCCCGCGCTAAAGGACTATGGCTACACCTTC.

The chain combines TRBV4-1 with TRBJ2-1; 10 nucleotides agree with TRBD2. This CDR3 is built from 16 residues. The V segment lost 1 base and the J segment 7 bases; nucleotides outside the gene matches: 7. Germline V CDR1 and CDR2: MGHRA, YSYEKL. The CDR3 reads CASSQASSGSLNEQFF. CDR3 DNA: TGCGCCAGCAGCCAAGCGTCTAGCGGGAGTTTGAATGAGCAGTTCTTC.

The rearrangement uses TRBV4-1 and TRBJ1-3; 8 nucleotides align to TRBD1. Looked up from germline, CDR1 is MGHRA and CDR2 is YSYEKL. The V and J ends lost 2 bases and 0 bases, in that order; junction bases with no gene match: 6. The CDR3 consists of 17 residues. CDR3: CASSQPGQDRSGNTIYF. The CDR3 region has the DNA TGCGCCAGCAGCCAACCGGGACAGGACCGCTCTGGAAACACCATATATTTT.

The chain is built from TRBV7-8 and TRBJ1-2, with D perhaps TRBD1 (5 bases). The CDR3 covers 14 residues. Trimming cost V 2 bases and J 2 bases, with 9 bases left between them. Germline values: CDR1 SGHVS, CDR2 FQNEAQ. The CDR3 DNA is TGTGCCAGCAGCTTAAGGGAGGGGAACTATGGCTACACCTTC. Residues: CASSLREGNYGYTF. The complete variable domain, with remaining parts taken from reference TRBV7-8 and TRBJ1-2, reads GAGVSQSPRYKVAKRGQDVALRCDPISGHVSLFWYQQALGQGPEFLTYFQNEAQLDKSGLPSDRFFAERPEGSVSTLKIQRTQQEDSAVYLCASSLREGNYGYTFGSGTRLTVV.

This CDR3 reads CASSYSGTGGTGELFF. The CDR3 DNA sequence: TGTGCCAGCAGTTACTCGGGGACAGGGGGGACCGGGGAGCTGTTTTTT. The chain recombines TRBV6-5 with TRBJ2-2, with TRBD1 identical over 11 bases. The CDR3 length is 16 residues. J lost 5 bases, V lost 0 bases, and 2 bases had no gene match. Germline V gene lookup returns CDR1 MNHEY and CDR2 SVGAGI.

The chain couples TRBV6-1 to TRBJ2-2; 14 bases align to TRBD2. This CDR3 comprises 15 residues. The germline V gene has CDR1 MNHNS and CDR2 SASEGT. The trim removed 6 bases at V and 7 bases at J, leaving 4 bases unmatched. In DNA, the CDR3 is TGTGCCAGCAGGGGACTAGCGGGAGTCCACGGGGAGCTGTTTTTT. The encoded protein is CASRGLAGVHGELFF.

This chain uses TRBV28 with TRBJ2-7; D possibly corresponds to TRBD2 (6 bases). The CDR3 consists of 14 residues. With 11 bases removed from V and 1 base from J, the gap between germline ends came to 18 bases. Germline V gene lookup returns CDR1 MDHEN and CDR2 SYDVKM. CDR3 amino acids: CAVFPAGESYEQYF. DNA of the CDR3: TGTGCCGTTTTCCCAGCGGGCGAATCCTACGAGCAGTACTTC.

This rearrangement joins TRBV6-4 to TRBJ2-1, with TRBD1 as a possible D gene (6 bases). CDR1 and CDR2 from the germline V gene are MRHNA and SNTAGT. The V end was cut by 2 bases, the J end by 3 bases, with 11 bases between. There are 15 residues in the CDR3. As DNA, the CDR3 is TGTGCCAGCAGTGACGCTGCAGGGGACTACAATGAGCAGTTCTTC. Residues: CASSDAAGDYNEQFF.

The rearrangement links TRBV28 to TRBJ2-7; TRBD2 matches at 8 bases. Unmatched junction bases numbered 3, after V lost 6 bases and J lost 2 bases. Germline values: CDR1 MDHEN, CDR2 SYDVKM. CDR3 length: 13 amino acids. The CDR3 DNA reads as TGTGCCAGCAGGTTGGGACTAGCCTACGAGCAGTACTTC. Its protein is CASRLGLAYEQYF.

This clone has just one count. The genes are TRBV6-1 and TRBJ2-7; 8 nucleotides match TRBD1. The CDR3 has 15 residues. V was pared by 8 bases and J by 2 bases, with 11 bases of the junction left unmatched. The germline V gene encodes CDR1 MNHNS and CDR2 SASEGT. The CDR3 DNA is TGTGCCAGCCGCCACCTCGAGACAGGGGCCTACGAGCAGTACTTC. Amino acid sequence: CASRHLETGAYEQYF.

The rearrangement links TRBV27 to TRBJ1-6; 9 bases fit TRBD1. This CDR3 is 15 amino acids long. V trimming: 6 bases; J trimming: 7 bases; junction bases outside the gene matches: 7. CDR1 and CDR2 from the germline V gene are MNHEY and SMNVEV (reference sequence). CDR3 bases: TGTGCCAGCAGACCCGGGACAGGGCTAAATTCACCCCTCCACTTT. It translates to CASRPGTGLNSPLHF.

This chain joins TRBV9 and TRBJ2-5; perhaps TRBD2 as D (5 bases). CDR1 is SGDLS and CDR2 is YYNGEE in the germline V gene. CDR3 length equals 18 residues. V was cut by 2 bases and J by 5 bases, with 25 bases left in between. CDR3 in DNA: TGTGCCAGCAGCGTGTCAGTCCTAGCTTTCAAGCGAAGGGAGACCCAGTACTTC. As protein: CASSVSVLAFKRRETQYF.

V is TRBV11-2 and J is TRBJ1-1, with D tentatively TRBD1 (6 bases). The CDR3 is made up of 15 amino acids. The germline gives CDR1 SGHAT, CDR2 FQNNGV. Trimming removed 2 bases at V and 1 base at J, with 11 bases between. The CDR3 DNA sequence: TGTGCCAGCAGCTTAAGTGGGGGCGCGAACACTGAAGCTTTCTTT. Translation gives CASSLSGGANTEAFF.